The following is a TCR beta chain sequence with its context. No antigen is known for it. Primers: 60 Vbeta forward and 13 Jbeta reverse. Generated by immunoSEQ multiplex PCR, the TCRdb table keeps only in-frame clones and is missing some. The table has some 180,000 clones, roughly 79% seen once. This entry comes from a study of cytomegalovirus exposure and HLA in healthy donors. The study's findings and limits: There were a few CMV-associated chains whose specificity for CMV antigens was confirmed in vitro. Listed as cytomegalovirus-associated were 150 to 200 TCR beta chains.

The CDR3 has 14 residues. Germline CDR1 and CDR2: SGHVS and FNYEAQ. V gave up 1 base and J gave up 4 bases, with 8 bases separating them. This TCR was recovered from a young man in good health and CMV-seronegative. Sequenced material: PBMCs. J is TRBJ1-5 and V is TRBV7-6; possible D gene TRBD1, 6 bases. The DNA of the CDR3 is TGTGCCAGCAGCTTAGACAGGGAAAATCAGCCCCAGCATTTT. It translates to CASSLDRENQPQHF.